Listed below are T cell receptor beta chains from one sample, sequenced in a study of cytomegalovirus exposure and HLA in healthy donors. Generated by immunoSEQ multiplex PCR, the TCRdb table keeps only in-frame clones and is missing some. In the table there are fewer than 200,000 clones, more than 70% of which are singletons. Sequenced: PBMCs. The receptor source for this set is a man between 60 and 75 years old in good health and CMV-seronegative. CDR3s leave out the opening cysteine and the closing phenylalanine or tryptophan. Fields, in order: J gene, V gene, CDR3 protein.

j_call: TRBJ2-1; v_call: TRBV7-2; cdr3_aa: ASSSGLAGEGEQF
j_call: TRBJ2-3; v_call: TRBV27; cdr3_aa: ASSFSGGTSTDTQY
j_call: TRBJ2-5; v_call: TRBV27; cdr3_aa: ASSPRTSGGFQETQY
j_call: TRBJ2-4; v_call: TRBV27; cdr3_aa: ASSLSFNNRAQY
j_call: TRBJ2-3; v_call: TRBV9; cdr3_aa: ASSVGIGGADTQY
j_call: TRBJ2-5; v_call: TRBV7-6; cdr3_aa: ASSLRGTSARGETQY
j_call: TRBJ2-7; v_call: TRBV5-1; cdr3_aa: ASSLAWAFGEQY
j_call: TRBJ2-7; v_call: TRBV2; cdr3_aa: ASSEQGYEQY
j_call: TRBJ1-5; v_call: TRBV2; cdr3_aa: ASSEGFGGPSNQPQH
j_call: TRBJ2-7; v_call: TRBV7-9; cdr3_aa: ASSPGGEYEQY
j_call: TRBJ1-4; v_call: TRBV7-9; cdr3_aa: ASRESAGEKLF
j_call: TRBJ1-5; v_call: TRBV28; cdr3_aa: ASSLEGGARQPQH
j_call: TRBJ2-7; v_call: TRBV29-1; cdr3_aa: SVGMGDAYEQY
j_call: TRBJ1-2; v_call: TRBV7-9; cdr3_aa: ASSPVRRVKNYGYT
j_call: TRBJ1-5; v_call: TRBV2; cdr3_aa: ASSLTDPKVQPQH
j_call: TRBJ1-2; v_call: TRBV4-3; cdr3_aa: ASSQGPTGANYGYT
j_call: TRBJ2-1; v_call: TRBV27; cdr3_aa: ASSLQTSGGDEQF
j_call: .; v_call: TRBV4-3; cdr3_aa: ASSQDPGAGGPYEQY
j_call: TRBJ2-4; v_call: TRBV6-1; cdr3_aa: ASSGGLSAKNIQY
j_call: TRBJ2-5; v_call: TRBV9; cdr3_aa: ASSPRGGRQETQY
j_call: TRBJ1-5; v_call: TRBV5-1; cdr3_aa: ASSPRGGQVPQH
j_call: TRBJ1-2; v_call: TRBV4-3; cdr3_aa: ASSQESAGGDYGYT
j_call: TRBJ2-5; v_call: TRBV7-9; cdr3_aa: ASSIVTSQEAQY
j_call: TRBJ1-5; v_call: TRBV19; cdr3_aa: ASSYREYSNQPQH